Described below is a single T cell receptor (beta chain) sequence and its context. Its antigen is undetermined. The data were taken from a study of T cells expressing NK-cell markers. General observations from the study: The study found dominant NKG2C+ clonotypes at about 1.0-8% of CD8+ T cells in over 5 donors. It was still unclear whether expanded NKG2C+ T cell clones were HCMV specific. Among several donors, these clonotypes also ranked first in the CD3+CD56-NKG2C+ fraction.

This CDR3 spans 15 amino acids. The authors generated TCR beta cDNA through 5'RACE template switching with UMIs. From its re-call of the 5' RACE reads, TCRdb lists each CDR3 protein once, without DNA. The table gives some 600,000 distinct CDR3 sequences; the top ten clones make up approximately 4% of it. The sequencing sample was made of blood T cells: a sorted CD56 or NKG2C T cell subset, CD4+ or CD8+ T cells, or bulk PBMC T cells (not recorded which). This receptor was obtained from a man between 18 and 29 years old in good health. The chain joins TRBV12-3 or TRBV12-4 to TRBJ2-5; TCRdb's D call of TRBD1 is untestable without DNA. This chain's CDR3 is CASSLRGLRQETQYF.